Below, one T cell receptor (beta chain) is given with its context. Sequencing was performed with immunoSEQ multiplex PCR; in TCRdb, only in-frame clones are kept and a portion is missing. Altogether fewer than 450,000 clones are present, approximately 85% being singletons, with the ten largest covering roughly 2%. The data were taken from a study of blood T cell repertoires in COVID-19. CDR1 and CDR2 from the germline V gene are SGHRS and YFSETQ. This CDR3 has 16 residues. V lost 3 bases to trimming and J lost 4 bases; unmatched junction nucleotides: 8. The clonotype was recovered from a woman aged 40-49 years with acute COVID-19. The chain joins TRBV5-1 to TRBJ2-1, with 9 bases lining up with TRBD2. Sequencing was carried out using PBMCs or T cells enriched from blood (not recorded which). Here the CDR3 reads CASSSRVAGVYNEQFF. DNA of the CDR3: TGCGCCAGCAGCTCGCGAGTAGCGGGGGTGTACAATGAGCAGTTCTTC.